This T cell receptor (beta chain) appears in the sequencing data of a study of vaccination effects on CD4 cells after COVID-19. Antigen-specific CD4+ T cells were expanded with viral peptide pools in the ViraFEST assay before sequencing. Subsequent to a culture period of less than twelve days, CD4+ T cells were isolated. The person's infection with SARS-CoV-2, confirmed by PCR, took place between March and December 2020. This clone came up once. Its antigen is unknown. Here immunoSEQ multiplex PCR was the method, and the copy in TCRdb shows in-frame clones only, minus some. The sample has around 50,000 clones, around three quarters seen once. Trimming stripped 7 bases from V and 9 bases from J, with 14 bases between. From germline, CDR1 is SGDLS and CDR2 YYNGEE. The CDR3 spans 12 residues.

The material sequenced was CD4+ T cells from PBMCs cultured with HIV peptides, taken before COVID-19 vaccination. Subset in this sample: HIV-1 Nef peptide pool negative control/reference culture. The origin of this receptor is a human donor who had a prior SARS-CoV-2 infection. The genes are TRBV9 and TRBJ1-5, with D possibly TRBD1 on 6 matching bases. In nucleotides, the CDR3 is TGTGCCAGCGGGGGGGGCTTTGGGCCCCAGCATTTT. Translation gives CASGGGFGPQHF.